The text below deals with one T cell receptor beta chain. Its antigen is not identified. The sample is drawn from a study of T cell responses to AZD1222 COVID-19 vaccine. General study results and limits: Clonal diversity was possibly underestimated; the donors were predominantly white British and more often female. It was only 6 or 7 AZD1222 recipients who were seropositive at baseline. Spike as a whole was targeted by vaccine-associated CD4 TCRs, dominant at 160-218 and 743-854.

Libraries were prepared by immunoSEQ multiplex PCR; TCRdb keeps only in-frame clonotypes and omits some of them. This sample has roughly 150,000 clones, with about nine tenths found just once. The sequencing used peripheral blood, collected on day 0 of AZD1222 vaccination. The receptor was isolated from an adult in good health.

The CDR3 nucleotides read TGTGCCAGCAGCCAAGGGGGGGGCTCCTACAATGAGCAGTTCTTC. Its translation is CASSQGGGSYNEQFF. The genes are TRBV5-4 and TRBJ2-1; the D gene is possibly TRBD2 (7 bases). CDR3 length equals 15 residues. In germline, CDR1 is SGHNT, CDR2 YYREEE (reference sequence). Deletions cut 4 bases from V and 0 bases from J, with 11 bases between.